These T cell receptor beta chains were read from a single sample in a study of T cell repertoires in cytomegalovirus infection. No antigen is known for these receptors. TCRdb called the reads again in MiXCR, with one record for every CDR3 protein. The sample contains about 27,000 distinct CDR3 sequences, under 20% of which appear only once. Sequences were derived from CD8+ T cells from cultured PBMCs, sampled from culture after CMV antigen stimulation. Receptors were obtained from a human donor in good health (CMV status not recorded). Some clones in this sample may be carry-over from other donors' samples. Each CDR3 is given with its conserved first and last residue. The D gene is left open where the match is weak. Only part of the rows carry a size: once, few, many, or a class if the clone is expanded.

TGTGCCAGCAGCCCCCCCAGAGAAGATGAGCAGTTCTTC,CASSPPREDEQFF,TRBV7-8,-,TRBJ2-1,13,-
TGTGCCAGCAGTGGTGTCGGAACCTCCTACGAGCAGTACTTC,CASSGVGTSYEQYF,TRBV2,-,TRBJ2-7,14,-
TGTGCCAGCACCATAGGTCTGGGAACGAACACTGAAGCTTTCTTT,CASTIGLGTNTEAFF,TRBV7-2,-,TRBJ1-1,15,few
TGTGCCAGCAGTTACTCGAGCGGGACAGGGGCCTACGAGCAGTACTTC,CASSYSSGTGAYEQYF,TRBV6-6,TRBD1,TRBJ2-7,16,-
TGTGCCAGCAGCTTAGAAGTCCAGGGGAACTATGGCTACACCTTC,CASSLEVQGNYGYTF,TRBV7-2,-,TRBJ1-2,15,many
TGTGCCAGCAGCTTCATCGCGGTCCGGGACAGGGGTTACAATGAGCAGTTCTTC,CASSFIAVRDRGYNEQFF,TRBV7-2,TRBD1,TRBJ2-1,18,-
TGCAGTGCTGAGCTCGGACCCTCGAACACTGAAGCTTTCTTT,CSAELGPSNTEAFF,TRBV20-1,-,TRBJ1-1,14,-
TGTGCCAGCAGCCCGGATAGGGACGGTACCTACGAGCAGTACTTC,CASSPDRDGTYEQYF,TRBV4-2,-,TRBJ2-7,15,-
TGTGCCAGCAGTTCCCGGACTTCTTTCTCTAACTATGGCTACACCTTC,CASSSRTSFSNYGYTF,TRBV12-3/TRBV12-4,-,TRBJ1-2,16,many
TGTGCCAGCACTGTCGGGACGGGCTATGGCTACACCTTC,CASTVGTGYGYTF,TRBV6-6,-,TRBJ1-2,13,few
TGCGCCAGCAGCCAAGTACAGGTTTTAGAGACCCAGTACTTC,CASSQVQVLETQYF,TRBV4-3,-,TRBJ2-5,14,-
TGTGCCAGCAGTTCCAGGGTAGTAAATGAGCAGTTCTTC,CASSSRVVNEQFF,TRBV6-2/TRBV6-3,-,TRBJ2-1,13,-
TGTGCCAGCAGTTTATCGCAGGGAGGGGACACTGAAGCTTTCTTT,CASSLSQGGDTEAFF,TRBV27,-,TRBJ1-1,15,few
TGTGCCAGCAGTCTAGCGGGAGAGTACAATGAGCAGTTCTTC,CASSLAGEYNEQFF,TRBV6-2/TRBV6-3,TRBD2,TRBJ2-1,14,-
TGTGCCAGCAGCTTAACGAAGAACGACCAAGAGACCCAGTACTTC,CASSLTKNDQETQYF,TRBV7-8,-,TRBJ2-5,15,-
TGTGCCAGCAGCTTAGATGTGTATGAGCAGTTCTTC,CASSLDVYEQFF,TRBV7-2,-,TRBJ2-1,12,-
TGTGCCAGCAGTTTAGGGACACCTAACTATGGCTACACCTTC,CASSLGTPNYGYTF,TRBV12-3/TRBV12-4,-,TRBJ1-2,14,once
TGTGCCAGCGGCCATCGTAGTGGGGGACCCTACAATGAGCAGTTCTTC,CASGHRSGGPYNEQFF,TRBV6-2/TRBV6-3,-,TRBJ2-1,16,few
TGTGCCAGCAGCTTTAAGACAGGGGAAAGTTTCTACAATGAGCAGTTCTTC,CASSFKTGESFYNEQFF,TRBV7-8,TRBD1,TRBJ2-1,17,few
TGTGCCAGCAGCTTAGTGTCTAGCGCCTCGAGGGAGCTGTTTTTT,CASSLVSSASRELFF,TRBV7-6,-,TRBJ2-2,15,-
TGTGCCAGCAGCTTACAACGGGACAGGGGAGGGTATTTT,CASSLQRDRGGYF,TRBV7-9,TRBD1,TRBJ2-3,13,few
TGTGCCTATGAGGGGCAGTACGAGCAGTACTTC,CAYEGQYEQYF,TRBV7-9,-,TRBJ2-7,11,-
TGTGCCAGCAGTGACTCGAGTAGCGGGAGTTACAATGAGCAGTTCTTC,CASSDSSSGSYNEQFF,TRBV6-4,TRBD2,TRBJ2-1,16,-
TGTGCACTCCTCGAAAGCGGCAGGGGGCACTCCGGGGAGCTGTTTTTT,CALLESGRGHSGELFF,TRBV7-9,TRBD1,TRBJ2-2,16,few
TGTGCCAGCAGTGATCTCAGGGGAAATGAGCAGTTCTTC,CASSDLRGNEQFF,TRBV6-4,-,TRBJ2-1,13,-
TGTGCCAGCAGCTTAATTGGGGGACGGGACTACTCCTACGAGCAGTACTTC,CASSLIGGRDYSYEQYF,TRBV7-3,TRBD2,TRBJ2-7,17,many
TGTGCCAGCAGACCGACAGGGGGTCGATATGGCTACACCTTC,CASRPTGGRYGYTF,TRBV12-3/TRBV12-4,TRBD1,TRBJ1-2,14,-
TGCAGCGTTAGGCTGAACACTGAAGCTTTCTTT,CSVRLNTEAFF,TRBV29-1,-,TRBJ1-1,11,-
TGTGCCAGCAGCTTAGGACTGCGCTCCTACGAGCAGTACTTC,CASSLGLRSYEQYF,TRBV7-2,-,TRBJ2-7,14,few
TGTGCCAGCAGCTTAGGTGGTAGCTTCGAAGAGACCCAGTACTTC,CASSLGGSFEETQYF,TRBV7-2,-,TRBJ2-5,15,many
TGCGCCAGCAGCCACCAGGGACGTGAGCAGTACTTC,CASSHQGREQYF,TRBV4-3,-,TRBJ2-7,12,-
TGTGCCAGCAGTTTCGCGGCCAGCTCCTACGAGCAGTACTTC,CASSFAASSYEQYF,TRBV27,-,TRBJ2-7,14,-
TGTGCCAGCAGCTTAGATTCCGGGCGGAGCATTTACACCGGGGAGCTGTTTTTT,CASSLDSGRSIYTGELFF,TRBV7-2,-,TRBJ2-2,18,few
TGTGCCAGCAGGGATGGGGGGCAGTACGAGCAGTACTTC,CASRDGGQYEQYF,TRBV2,-,TRBJ2-7,13,-
TGTGCCAGTAGTATAGCCGGCGCCCTGAACACTGAAGCTTTCTTT,CASSIAGALNTEAFF,TRBV19,-,TRBJ1-1,15,-
TGTGCCAGCAGTTCTAGCGTGAACACTGAAGCTTTCTTT,CASSSSVNTEAFF,TRBV27,-,TRBJ1-1,13,few
TGTGCCAGCAGCTACACAGGAGCCTCGAACACTGAAGCTTTCTTT,CASSYTGASNTEAFF,TRBV7-9,-,TRBJ1-1,15,few
TGTGCCAGCAGCACGGGGACTATCAATGAGCAGTTCTTC,CASSTGTINEQFF,TRBV7-7,TRBD2,TRBJ2-1,13,-
TGTGCCAGCAGCTTAGGAGGCGCGGGGGGCATGATTGAGCAGTTCTTC,CASSLGGAGGMIEQFF,TRBV7-9,TRBD2,TRBJ2-1,16,-
TGCGCCAGCAGCCAGACTAGCACCCAGGCAGATACGCAGTATTTT,CASSQTSTQADTQYF,TRBV4-1,TRBD2,TRBJ2-3,15,few
TGTGCCAGTAGCCTGGGACTAGCGGGGGCGCTACAAGAGACCCAGTACTTC,CASSLGLAGALQETQYF,TRBV19,TRBD2,TRBJ2-5,17,-
TGTGCCAGCAGCGGTGGCAGGGCCAACGTCCTGACTTTC,CASSGGRANVLTF,TRBV9,-,TRBJ2-6,13,-
TGTGCCAGCAGTTTATGGGGAGTGGCAGATACGCAGTATTTT,CASSLWGVADTQYF,TRBV27,-,TRBJ2-3,14,few
TGTGCCAGTAGTCGGGCAGAGAGTTATAGCAATCAGCCCCAGCATTTT,CASSRAESYSNQPQHF,TRBV19,-,TRBJ1-5,16,few
TGTGCCAGCAGTACCGGGTCCTCTGGGGCCAACGTCCTGACTTTC,CASSTGSSGANVLTF,TRBV28,-,TRBJ2-6,15,-
TGTGCCAGCAGCCCCCGGCAGGGAAGCTACGAGCAGTACTTC,CASSPRQGSYEQYF,TRBV5-5,-,TRBJ2-7,14,many
TGCGCCAGCAGCTTGATGGGGATTAGCACAGATACGCAGTATTTT,CASSLMGISTDTQYF,TRBV5-1,-,TRBJ2-3,15,-
TGTGCCAGCAGCTCCCAATCCGGGAAAAAAGAGACCCAGTACTTC,CASSSQSGKKETQYF,TRBV11-2,-,TRBJ2-5,15,few
TGTGCCAGCAGTTTGTTTGGACAGAAGGACTATGGCTACACCTTC,CASSLFGQKDYGYTF,TRBV12-3/TRBV12-4,-,TRBJ1-2,15,few
TGTGCCAGCAGCTTCCCCACAGGGCCCTACGAGCAGTACTTC,CASSFPTGPYEQYF,TRBV7-9,-,TRBJ2-7,14,-
TGCGCCAGCACCGGGACTAGCGGGAGAGACTACGAGCAGTACTTC,CASTGTSGRDYEQYF,TRBV10-2,TRBD2,TRBJ2-7,15,few
TGTGCCAGCTCATCTCTCGGCTACGAGCAGTACTTC,CASSSLGYEQYF,TRBV18,-,TRBJ2-7,12,-
TGTACCCGGGGAGGAGGGGAAGCTTTCTTT,CTRGGGEAFF,TRBV10-3,-,TRBJ1-1,10,-
TGTGCCAGCAGTTTCGGGGGGCGCGGAAGGGGCTACACCTTC,CASSFGGRGRGYTF,TRBV27,-,TRBJ1-2,14,many
TGTGCCAGCAGCTTAGCTAGGACCCGCGAGCAGTACTTC,CASSLARTREQYF,TRBV7-2,-,TRBJ2-7,13,-
TGTGCCAGCCGGAAAGCGGGAGGGCCGAAAGCAGATACGCAGTATTTT,CASRKAGGPKADTQYF,TRBV21-1,-,TRBJ2-3,16,-
TGTGCCAGCAGCAGAGACACAGGGCTCCAAGAGACCCAGTACTTC,CASSRDTGLQETQYF,TRBV7-2,-,TRBJ2-5,15,few
TGTGCCAGCAGCCAACGAAACAGGGACGAGTCACCCCTCCACTTT,CASSQRNRDESPLHF,TRBV4-2,-,TRBJ1-6,15,many
TGCAGTGCTAGAGAGGGGTACTCCTACGAGCAGTACTTC,CSAREGYSYEQYF,TRBV20-1,-,TRBJ2-7,13,few
TGCAGTGCTGGGGGGACAAACGAGCAGTTCTTC,CSAGGTNEQFF,TRBV20-1,-,TRBJ2-1,11,-